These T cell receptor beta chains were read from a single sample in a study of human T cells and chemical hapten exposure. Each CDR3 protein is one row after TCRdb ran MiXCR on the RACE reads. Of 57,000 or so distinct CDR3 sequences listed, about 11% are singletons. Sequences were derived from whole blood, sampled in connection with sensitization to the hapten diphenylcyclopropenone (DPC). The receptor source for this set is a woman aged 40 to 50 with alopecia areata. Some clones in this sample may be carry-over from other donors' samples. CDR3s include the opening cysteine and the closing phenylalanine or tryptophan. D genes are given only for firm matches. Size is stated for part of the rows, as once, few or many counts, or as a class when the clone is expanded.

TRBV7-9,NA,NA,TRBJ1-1,CASTKRGTEAFF,TGTGCCAGCACCAAAAGGGGCACTGAAGCTTTCTTT
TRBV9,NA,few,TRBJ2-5,CASSVGVGGETQYF,TGTGCCAGCAGCGTAGGGGTTGGGGGTGAGACCCAGTACTTC
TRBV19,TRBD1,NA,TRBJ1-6,CASSIEGQGGNSPLHF,TGTGCCAGTAGTATAGAAGGACAGGGAGGGAATTCACCCCTCCACTTT
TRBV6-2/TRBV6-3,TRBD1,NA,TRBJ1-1,CASSYPRQGRRNTEAFF,TGTGCCAGCAGTTACCCTAGACAGGGGAGAAGAAACACTGAAGCTTTCTTT
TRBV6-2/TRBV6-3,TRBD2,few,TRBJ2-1,CASSYFSGTSGGNEQFF,TGTGCCAGCAGTTACTTTTCCGGGACTAGCGGGGGGAATGAGCAGTTCTTC
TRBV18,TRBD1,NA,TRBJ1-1,CASSPQTGEAFF,TGTGCCAGCTCACCACAGACAGGGGAAGCTTTCTTT
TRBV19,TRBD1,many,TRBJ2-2,CASSADRWSGELFF,TGTGCCAGTAGTGCGGACAGGTGGAGCGGGGAGCTGTTTTTT
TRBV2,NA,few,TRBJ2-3,CASSRDPRGTQYF,TGTGCCAGCAGTAGGGACCCCAGGGGTACGCAGTATTTT
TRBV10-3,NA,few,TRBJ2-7,CAISERISYEQYF,TGTGCCATCAGTGAGCGCATCTCCTACGAGCAGTACTTC
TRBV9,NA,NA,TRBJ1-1,CASSVVPANTEAFF,TGTGCCAGCAGCGTAGTTCCAGCGAACACTGAAGCTTTCTTT
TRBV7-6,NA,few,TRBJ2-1,CASSLMPVATYNEQFF,TGTGCCAGCAGCCTTATGCCCGTGGCGACCTACAATGAGCAGTTCTTC
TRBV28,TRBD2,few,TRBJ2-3,CASSPLAGGPDTQYF,TGTGCCAGCAGTCCCCTGGCGGGAGGTCCAGATACGCAGTATTTT
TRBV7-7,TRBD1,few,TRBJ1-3,CASSRGTGPGNTIYF,TGTGCTAGCAGCCGGGGGACAGGGCCTGGAAACACCATATATTTT
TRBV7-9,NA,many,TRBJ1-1,CASSLWGVAEAFF,TGTGCCAGCAGCTTATGGGGGGTCGCTGAAGCTTTCTTT
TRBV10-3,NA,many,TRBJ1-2,CAISEFGSPNYGYTF,TGTGCCATCAGTGAATTCGGATCCCCTAACTATGGCTACACCTTC
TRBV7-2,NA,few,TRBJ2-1,CASSLSHRGGDEQFF,TGTGCCAGCAGCTTATCCCACAGGGGGGGCGATGAGCAGTTCTTC
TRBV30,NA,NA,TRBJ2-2,CAWSPSRGGKTGELFF,TGTGCCTGGAGTCCGTCACGGGGCGGGAAGACCGGGGAGCTGTTTTTT
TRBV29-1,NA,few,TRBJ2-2,CSVPRVGTGELFF,TGCAGCGTCCCCCGGGTCGGCACCGGGGAGCTGTTTTTT
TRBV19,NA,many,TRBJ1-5,CAIKGGGPGQPQHF,TGTGCCATAAAGGGCGGGGGCCCGGGTCAGCCCCAGCATTTT
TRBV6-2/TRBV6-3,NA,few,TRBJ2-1,CASTRPDFGYNEQFF,TGTGCCAGCACTCGACCGGACTTTGGGTACAATGAGCAGTTCTTC
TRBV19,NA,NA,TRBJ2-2,CASSPGGVGELFF,TGTGCCAGTAGTCCAGGGGGGGTCGGGGAGCTGTTTTTT
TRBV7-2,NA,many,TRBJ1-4,CASSLLDATNEKLFF,TGTGCCAGCAGCTTATTGGACGCAACTAATGAAAAACTGTTTTTT
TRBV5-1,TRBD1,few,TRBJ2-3,CASSSTGGSTDTQYF,TGCGCCAGCAGCTCTACAGGGGGGAGCACAGATACGCAGTATTTT
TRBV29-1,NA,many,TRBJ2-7,CSVTGRDWSSYEQYF,TGCAGCGTCACGGGCAGGGACTGGAGCTCCTACGAGCAGTACTTC
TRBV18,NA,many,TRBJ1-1,CASSLGVDTEAFF,TGTGCCAGCTCACTAGGGGTAGACACTGAAGCTTTCTTT
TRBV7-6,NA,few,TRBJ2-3,CASSPSVREADTQYF,TGTGCCAGCAGCCCCTCGGTGAGGGAGGCAGATACGCAGTATTTT
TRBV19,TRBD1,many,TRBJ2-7,CASSSTGMRSEQYF,TGTGCCAGTAGCTCGACAGGGATGAGGAGCGAGCAGTACTTC
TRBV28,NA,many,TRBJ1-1,CASNARRTEAFF,TGTGCCAGCAACGCACGACGCACTGAAGCTTTCTTT
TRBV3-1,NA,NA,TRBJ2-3,CASSQDRGVGTDTQYF,TGTGCCAGCAGCCAAGATCGAGGGGTGGGGACAGATACGCAGTATTTT
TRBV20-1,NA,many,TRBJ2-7,CSSGGSGLARRDSYEQYF,TGCAGTTCCGGAGGGTCGGGGCTCGCTAGGCGGGACTCCTACGAGCAGTACTTC
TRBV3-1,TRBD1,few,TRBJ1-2,CASSHGTENYGYTF,TGTGCCAGCAGCCACGGGACAGAAAACTATGGCTACACCTTC
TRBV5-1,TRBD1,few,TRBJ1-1,CASSLAGQPNTEAFF,TGCGCCAGCAGCTTGGCGGGACAGCCGAACACTGAAGCTTTCTTT
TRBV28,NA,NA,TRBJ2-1,CASTPFTGLVAGYNEQFF,TGTGCCAGCACTCCCTTCACGGGGCTCGTCGCTGGGTACAATGAGCAGTTCTTC
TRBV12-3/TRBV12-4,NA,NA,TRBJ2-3,CASSLEWQGRGDTQYF,TGTGCCAGCAGTTTAGAGTGGCAGGGGAGGGGAGATACGCAGTATTTT
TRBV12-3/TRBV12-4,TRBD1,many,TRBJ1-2,CASTPGQGAWGYTF,TGTGCCAGCACCCCGGGACAGGGGGCTTGGGGCTACACCTTC
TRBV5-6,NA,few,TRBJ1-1,CASSSADLRVTEAFF,TGTGCCAGCAGCTCCGCGGACCTAAGGGTCACTGAAGCTTTCTTT
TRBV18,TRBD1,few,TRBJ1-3,CASSPGTDSGNTIYF,TGTGCCAGCTCACCCGGGACAGACTCTGGAAACACCATATATTTT
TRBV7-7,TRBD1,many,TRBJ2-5,CASSTGQGAWETQYF,TGTGCCAGCAGCACCGGACAGGGGGCGTGGGAGACCCAGTACTTC
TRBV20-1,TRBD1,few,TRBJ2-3,CSARDGRGLGTQYF,TGCAGTGCTAGGGATGGCAGGGGGCTGGGTACGCAGTATTTT
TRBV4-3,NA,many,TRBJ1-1,CASSPGLRNTEAFF,TGCGCCAGCAGCCCAGGACTGAGGAACACTGAAGCTTTCTTT
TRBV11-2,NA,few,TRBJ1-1,CASSAGLRNTEAFF,TGTGCCAGCAGCGCTGGCCTACGGAACACTGAAGCTTTCTTT
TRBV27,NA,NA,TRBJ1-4,CASSLRGTFNEKLFF,TGTGCCAGCAGTTTAAGGGGGACTTTTAATGAAAAACTGTTTTTT
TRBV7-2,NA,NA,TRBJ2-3,CASSLARPAPSSTDTQYF,TGTGCCAGCAGCTTAGCCCGTCCGGCTCCTTCTAGCACAGATACGCAGTATTTT
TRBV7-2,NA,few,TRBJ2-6,CASSINPSGANVLTF,TGTGCCAGCAGCATCAATCCCTCTGGGGCCAACGTCCTGACTTTC
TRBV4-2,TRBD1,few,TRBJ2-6,CASSPWTGGGANVLTF,TGTGCCAGCAGCCCCTGGACAGGGGGCGGGGCCAACGTCCTGACTTTC
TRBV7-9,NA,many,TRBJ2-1,CASSVGTYNEQFF,TGTGCCAGCAGCGTTGGCACTTACAATGAGCAGTTCTTC
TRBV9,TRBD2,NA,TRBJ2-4,CASSEGLAGGPNIQYF,TGTGCCAGCAGCGAGGGACTAGCGGGAGGGCCGAACATTCAGTACTTC
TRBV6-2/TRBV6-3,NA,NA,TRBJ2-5,CASSYARGGTQYF,TGTGCCAGCAGTTACGCGAGAGGTGGGACCCAGTACTTC
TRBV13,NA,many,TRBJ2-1,CASSQGGAQDEQFF,TGTGCCAGCAGCCAGGGGGGGGCCCAGGATGAGCAGTTCTTC
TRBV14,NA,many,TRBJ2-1,CASSPRGGSQIYNEQFF,TGTGCCAGCAGCCCAAGGGGCGGGTCGCAGATTTACAATGAGCAGTTCTTC
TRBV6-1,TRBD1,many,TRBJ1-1,CASSEGRGTTEAFF,TGTGCCAGCAGTGAAGGCAGGGGGACAACTGAAGCTTTCTTT